This TCR beta chain emerged from a study of molecular identifiers for immune sequencing clone quantification. Study outcomes and limitations: For highly expanded clones, sizes could be underestimated when identical TCR molecules share a barcode.

TCRdb passed the PCR reads through MiXCR, listing each CDR3 protein once. The table records some 680,000 distinct CDR3 sequences, about 25% of them present only once. This clonotype was counted many times. Its cognate antigen is unknown. Germline lookup yields CDR1 DFQATT and CDR2 SNEGSKA (reference sequence). CDR3 length: 13 amino acids. Trimming cost V 5 bases and J 9 bases, with 17 bases left between them. The sequence derives from a human donor in good health. Some libraries in this study had Jurkat cell RNA spiked in. The sample taken for sequencing was naive CD8+ T cells from blood, with Jurkat cell RNA spiked in. Described subset: FACS-sorted CD8+CD4-CCR7+CD45RA+ naive T cells. The J gene is TRBJ2-1, the V gene TRBV20-1, with D maybe TRBD2 (6 bases). Written as DNA, the CDR3 is TGCAGTGCTGGGGAGGACTGGGTTAGTGAGCAGTTCTTC. This encodes CSAGEDWVSEQFF.